One T cell receptor beta chain is described in this entry. Its antigen is unknown. In TCRdb, the reads were re-called with MiXCR into one record per CDR3 protein. The sample includes 160,000 or so distinct CDR3 sequences, about 20% of them seen just once. Germline CDR1 is MGHRA and CDR2 is YSYEKL. The length of the CDR3 is 15 residues. The sample is drawn from a study of T cell repertoires in cytomegalovirus infection. Whole-study context: Indications came from public TCR beta signatures; they pointed to CMV infection and to a matching HLA type.

The receptor comes from a human donor in good health (CMV status not recorded). Some clones in this sample may be carry-over from other donors' samples. The specimen was CD8+ T cells from cultured PBMCs, collected from culture after CMV antigen stimulation. J is TRBJ2-1 and V is TRBV4-1; possibly TRBD2 for D (7 bases). The CDR3 DNA sequence: TGCGCTTCTCTAGGGGGGGTGGGCTCCTACAATGAGCAGTTCTTC. This gives the protein CASLGGVGSYNEQFF.